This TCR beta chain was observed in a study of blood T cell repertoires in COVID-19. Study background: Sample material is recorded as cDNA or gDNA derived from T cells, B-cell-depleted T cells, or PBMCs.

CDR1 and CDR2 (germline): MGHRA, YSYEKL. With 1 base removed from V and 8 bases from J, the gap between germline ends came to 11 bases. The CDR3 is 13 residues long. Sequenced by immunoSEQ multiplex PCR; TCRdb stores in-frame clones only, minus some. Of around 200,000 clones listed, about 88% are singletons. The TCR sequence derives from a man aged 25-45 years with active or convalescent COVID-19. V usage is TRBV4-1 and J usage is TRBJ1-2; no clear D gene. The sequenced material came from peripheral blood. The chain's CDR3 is CASSQVEGFGYTF. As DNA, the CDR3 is TGCGCCAGCAGCCAAGTGGAGGGATTCGGCTACACCTTC.